This T cell receptor (beta chain) appears in the sequencing data of a study of blood T cell repertoires in COVID-19. Overall study: Researchers got acute and convalescent COVID-19 samples from the United States, Italy and Spain. T cells, B-cell-depleted T cells, or PBMCs supplied cDNA or gDNA.

CDR1 is KGHSH, CDR2 LQKENI, per germline. Trimming cost V 5 bases and J 0 bases; bases outside gene matches: 7. The CDR3 runs to 17 residues. Original analysis: Nucleated cell number was recorded as an estimate derived from reference gene primer amplification. Clones were sequenced by immunoSEQ multiplex PCR, and TCRdb holds only the in-frame ones, with some missing. V, J and clone size are taken as reported in that table, and D and trimming were inferred from the DNA itself. The repertoire holds over 250,000 clones, with around 89% as singletons. Those enrolled in Seattle joined during active infection and were followed longitudinally afterward. This clone appeared a single time.

Sequenced material: peripheral blood. This clonotype originated in a woman in her fifties or sixties with COVID-19, enrolled during active disease. The chain joins TRBV18 to TRBJ2-6, with TRBD2 matching 7 bases. This chain's CDR3 is CASSGRGTNSGANVLTF. The CDR3 DNA reads as TGTGCCAGCTCAGGGAGGGGCACAAACTCTGGGGCCAACGTCCTGACTTTC.